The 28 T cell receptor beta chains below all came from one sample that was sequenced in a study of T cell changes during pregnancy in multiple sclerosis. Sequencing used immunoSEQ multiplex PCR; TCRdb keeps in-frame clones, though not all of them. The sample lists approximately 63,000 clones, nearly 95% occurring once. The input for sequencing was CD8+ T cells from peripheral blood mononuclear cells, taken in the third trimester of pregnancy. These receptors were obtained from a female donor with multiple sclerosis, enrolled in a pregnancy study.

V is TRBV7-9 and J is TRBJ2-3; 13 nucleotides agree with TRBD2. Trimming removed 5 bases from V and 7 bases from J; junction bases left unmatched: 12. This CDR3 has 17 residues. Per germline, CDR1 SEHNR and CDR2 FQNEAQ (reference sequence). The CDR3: CASSHDTSGRAPHTQYF. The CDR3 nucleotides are TGTGCCAGCAGCCATGACACTAGCGGGAGGGCCCCGCATACGCAGTATTTT.

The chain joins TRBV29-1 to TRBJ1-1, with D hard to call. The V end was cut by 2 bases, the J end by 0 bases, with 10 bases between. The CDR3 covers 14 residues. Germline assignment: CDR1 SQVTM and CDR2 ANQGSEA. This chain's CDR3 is CSVELPELNTEAFF. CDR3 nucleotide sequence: TGCAGCGTTGAACTTCCAGAATTGAACACTGAAGCTTTCTTT. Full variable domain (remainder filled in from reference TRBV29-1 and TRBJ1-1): SAVISQKPSRDICQRGTSLTIQCQVDSQVTMMFWYRQQPGQSLTLIATANQGSEATYESGFVIDKFPISRPNLTFSTLTVSNMSPEDSSIYLCSVELPELNTEAFFGQGTRLTVV.

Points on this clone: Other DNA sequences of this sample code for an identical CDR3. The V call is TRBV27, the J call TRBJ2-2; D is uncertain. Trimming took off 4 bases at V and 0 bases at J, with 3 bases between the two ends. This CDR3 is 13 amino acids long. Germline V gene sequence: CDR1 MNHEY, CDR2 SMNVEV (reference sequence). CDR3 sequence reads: CASSSANTGELFF. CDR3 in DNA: TGTGCCAGCAGTTCAGCGAACACCGGGGAGCTGTTTTTT.

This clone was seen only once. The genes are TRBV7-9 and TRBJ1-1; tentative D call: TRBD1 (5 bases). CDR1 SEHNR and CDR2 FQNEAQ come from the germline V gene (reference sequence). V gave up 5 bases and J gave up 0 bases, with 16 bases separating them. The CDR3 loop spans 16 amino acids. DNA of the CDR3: TGTGCCAGCAGCCAGACCAGGGTCACCATGAACACTGAAGCTTTCTTT. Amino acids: CASSQTRVTMNTEAFF.

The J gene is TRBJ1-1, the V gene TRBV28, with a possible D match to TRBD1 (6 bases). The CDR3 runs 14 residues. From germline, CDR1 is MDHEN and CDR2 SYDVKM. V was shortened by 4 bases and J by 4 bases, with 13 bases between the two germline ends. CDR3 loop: CASSSPTGTTEAFF. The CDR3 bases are TGTGCCAGCAGTTCCCCTACAGGGACCACTGAAGCTTTCTTT.

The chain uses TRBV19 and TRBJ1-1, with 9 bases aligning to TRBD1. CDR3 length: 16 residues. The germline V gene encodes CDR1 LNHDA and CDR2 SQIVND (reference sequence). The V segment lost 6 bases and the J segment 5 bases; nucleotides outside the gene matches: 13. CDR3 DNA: TGTGCCAGTAGATTTATAGAAGGGACAGGGAAGACTGAAGCTTTCTTT. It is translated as CASRFIEGTGKTEAFF.

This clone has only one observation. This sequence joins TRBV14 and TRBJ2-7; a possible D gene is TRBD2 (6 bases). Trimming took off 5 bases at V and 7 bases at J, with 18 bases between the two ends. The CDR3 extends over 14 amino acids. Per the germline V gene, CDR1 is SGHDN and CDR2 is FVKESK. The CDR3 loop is CASSEGLSYREQYF. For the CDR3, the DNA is TGTGCCAGCAGCGAGGGACTCTCCTACCGTGAGCAGTACTTC.

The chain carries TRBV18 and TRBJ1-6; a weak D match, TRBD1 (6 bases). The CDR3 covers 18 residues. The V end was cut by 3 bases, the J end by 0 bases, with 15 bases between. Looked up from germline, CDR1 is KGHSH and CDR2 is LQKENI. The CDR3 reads CASSPTQGDGSYNSPLHF. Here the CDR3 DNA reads TGTGCCAGCTCACCTACACAGGGAGATGGCTCCTATAATTCACCCCTCCACTTT.

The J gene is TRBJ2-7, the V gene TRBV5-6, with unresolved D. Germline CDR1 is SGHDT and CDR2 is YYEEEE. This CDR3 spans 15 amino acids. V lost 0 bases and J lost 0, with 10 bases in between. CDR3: CASSLGGALSYEQYF. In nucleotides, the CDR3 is TGTGCCAGCAGCTTGGGCGGAGCCCTCTCCTACGAGCAGTACTTC. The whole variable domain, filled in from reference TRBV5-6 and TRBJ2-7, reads DAGVTQSPTHLIKTRGQQVTLRCSPKSGHDTVSWYQQALGQGPQFIFQYYEEEERQRGNFPDRFSGHQFPNYSSELNVNALLLGDSALYLCASSLGGALSYEQYFGPGTRLTVT.

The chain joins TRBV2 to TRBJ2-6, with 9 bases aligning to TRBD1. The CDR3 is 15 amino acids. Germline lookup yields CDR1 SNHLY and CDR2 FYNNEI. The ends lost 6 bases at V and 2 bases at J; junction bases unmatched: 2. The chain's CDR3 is CASRRQGAGANVLTF. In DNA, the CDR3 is TGTGCCAGCAGGCGACAGGGGGCTGGGGCCAACGTCCTGACTTTC.

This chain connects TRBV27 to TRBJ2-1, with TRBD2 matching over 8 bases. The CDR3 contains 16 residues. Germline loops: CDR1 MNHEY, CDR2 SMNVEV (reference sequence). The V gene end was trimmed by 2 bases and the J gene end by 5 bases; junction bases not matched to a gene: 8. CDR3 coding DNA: TGTGCCAGCAGTTTACCTCGCGGGAGGATCCACAATGAGCAGTTCTTC. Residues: CASSLPRGRIHNEQFF.

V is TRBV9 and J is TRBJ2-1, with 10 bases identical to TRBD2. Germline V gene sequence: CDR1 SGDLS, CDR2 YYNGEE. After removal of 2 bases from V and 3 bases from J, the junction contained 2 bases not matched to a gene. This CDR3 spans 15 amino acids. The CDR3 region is CASSVSSGGYNEQFF. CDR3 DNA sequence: TGTGCCAGCAGCGTTTCTAGCGGGGGCTACAATGAGCAGTTCTTC. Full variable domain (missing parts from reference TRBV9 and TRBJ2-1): DSGVTQTPKHLITATGQRVTLRCSPRSGDLSVYWYQQSLDQGLQFLIQYYNGEERAKGNILERFSAQQFPDLHSELNLSSLELGDSALYFCASSVSSGGYNEQFFGPGTRLTVL.

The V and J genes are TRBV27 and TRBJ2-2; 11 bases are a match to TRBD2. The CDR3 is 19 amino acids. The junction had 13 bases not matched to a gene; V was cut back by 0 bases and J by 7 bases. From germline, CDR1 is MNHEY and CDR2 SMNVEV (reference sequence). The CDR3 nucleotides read TGTGCCAGCAGTTTATCGCAGGTTGAGACTAGCGGGATTGGCGGGGAGCTGTTTTTT. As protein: CASSLSQVETSGIGGELFF.

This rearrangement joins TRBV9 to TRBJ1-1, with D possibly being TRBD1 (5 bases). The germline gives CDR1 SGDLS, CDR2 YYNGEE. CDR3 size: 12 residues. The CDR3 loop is CASGEGDTEAFF. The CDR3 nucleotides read TGTGCGTCGGGGGAGGGTGACACTGAAGCTTTCTTT.

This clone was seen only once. The CDR3 DNA follows: TGTGCCAGCAGTGAATGGGAGCCCCAAGAGACCCAGTACTTC. Residues: CASSEWEPQETQYF. The chain joins TRBV2 to TRBJ2-5; TRBD2 might be the D (5 bases). CDR3 size: 14 residues. The germline V and J ends were trimmed by 2 bases and 1 base, with 8 bases remaining between them. The germline gives CDR1 SNHLY, CDR2 FYNNEI.

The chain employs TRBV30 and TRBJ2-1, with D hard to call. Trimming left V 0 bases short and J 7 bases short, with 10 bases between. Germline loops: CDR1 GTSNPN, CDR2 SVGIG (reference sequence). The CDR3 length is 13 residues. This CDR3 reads CAWSVLLPNEQFF. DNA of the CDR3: TGTGCCTGGAGTGTTCTATTGCCAAATGAGCAGTTCTTC.

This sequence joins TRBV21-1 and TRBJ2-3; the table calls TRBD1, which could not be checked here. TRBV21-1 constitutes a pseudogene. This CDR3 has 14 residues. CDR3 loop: CASSYRGTADTQYF. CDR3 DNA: TGTGCCAGCAGCTACCGGGGGACAGCAGATACGCAGTATTTT.

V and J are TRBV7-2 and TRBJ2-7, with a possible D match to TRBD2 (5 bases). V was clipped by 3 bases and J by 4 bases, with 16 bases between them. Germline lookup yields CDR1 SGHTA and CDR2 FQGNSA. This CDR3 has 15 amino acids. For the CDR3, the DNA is TGTGCCAGCAGCTTGGCCCCTGGGAGCACGTACGAGCAGTACTTC. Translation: CASSLAPGSTYEQYF.

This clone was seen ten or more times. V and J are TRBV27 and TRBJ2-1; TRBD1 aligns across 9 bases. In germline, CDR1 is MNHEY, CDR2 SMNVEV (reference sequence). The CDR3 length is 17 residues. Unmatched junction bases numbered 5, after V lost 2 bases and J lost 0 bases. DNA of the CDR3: TGTGCCAGCAGTTTACGGACAGGGGCATTCTCCTACAATGAGCAGTTCTTC. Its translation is CASSLRTGAFSYNEQFF.

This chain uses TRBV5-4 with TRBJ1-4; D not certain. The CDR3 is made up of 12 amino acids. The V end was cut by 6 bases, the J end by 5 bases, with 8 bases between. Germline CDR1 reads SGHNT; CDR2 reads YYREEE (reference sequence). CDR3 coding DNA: TGTGCCAGCACGGGAGAGAATGAAAAACTGTTTTTT. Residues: CASTGENEKLFF.

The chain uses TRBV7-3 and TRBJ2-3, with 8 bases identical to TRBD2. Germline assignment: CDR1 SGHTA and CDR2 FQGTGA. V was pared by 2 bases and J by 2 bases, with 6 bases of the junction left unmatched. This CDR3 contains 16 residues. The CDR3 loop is CASSLRGGFNTDTQYF. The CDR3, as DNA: TGTGCCAGCAGCTTACGCGGGGGGTTCAACACAGATACGCAGTATTTT.

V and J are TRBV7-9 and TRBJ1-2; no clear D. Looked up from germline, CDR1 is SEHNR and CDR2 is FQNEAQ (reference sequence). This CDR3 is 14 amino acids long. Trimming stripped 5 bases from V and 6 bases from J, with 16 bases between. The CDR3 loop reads CASSPVGTDNGYTF. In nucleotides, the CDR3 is TGTGCCAGCAGCCCAGTGGGTACAGATAATGGCTACACCTTC.

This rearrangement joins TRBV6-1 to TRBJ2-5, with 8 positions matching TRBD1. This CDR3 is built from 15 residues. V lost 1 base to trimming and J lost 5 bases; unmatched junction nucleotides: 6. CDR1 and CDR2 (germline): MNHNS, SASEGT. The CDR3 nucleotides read TGTGCCAGCAGTGAAGAGCAGGGGGCGCCGGAGACCCAGTACTTC. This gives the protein CASSEEQGAPETQYF.

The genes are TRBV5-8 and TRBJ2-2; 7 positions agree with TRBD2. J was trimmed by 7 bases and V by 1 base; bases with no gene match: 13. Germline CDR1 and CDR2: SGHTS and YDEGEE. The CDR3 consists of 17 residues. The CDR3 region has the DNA TGTGCCAGCAGCTTGATGGGCGGGAGTTCCGGGGTCGGGGAGCTGTTTTTT. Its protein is CASSLMGGSSGVGELFF.

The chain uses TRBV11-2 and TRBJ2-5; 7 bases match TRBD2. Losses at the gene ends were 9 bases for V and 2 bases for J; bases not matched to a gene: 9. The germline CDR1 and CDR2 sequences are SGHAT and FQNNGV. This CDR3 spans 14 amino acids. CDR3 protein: CARPVLAVQETQYF. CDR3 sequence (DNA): TGTGCCAGGCCTGTTCTAGCGGTACAAGAGACCCAGTACTTC.

Here the CDR3 DNA reads TGTGCCACCAGCACCGGGACAGTCGAAGAGACCCAGTACTTC. This gives the protein CATSTGTVEETQYF. This rearrangement joins TRBV15 to TRBJ2-5, with 7 bases lining up with TRBD1. Germline CDR1 is LNHNV and CDR2 is YYDKDF (reference sequence). The CDR3 consists of 14 residues. V shed 4 bases, J shed 3 bases, and the junction held 5 bases outside the gene matches.

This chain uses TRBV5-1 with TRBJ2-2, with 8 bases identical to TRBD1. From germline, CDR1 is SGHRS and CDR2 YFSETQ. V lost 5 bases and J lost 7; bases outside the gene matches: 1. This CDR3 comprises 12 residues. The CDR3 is CASRGQGGELFF. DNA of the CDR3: TGCGCCAGCAGAGGACAGGGCGGGGAGCTGTTTTTT.

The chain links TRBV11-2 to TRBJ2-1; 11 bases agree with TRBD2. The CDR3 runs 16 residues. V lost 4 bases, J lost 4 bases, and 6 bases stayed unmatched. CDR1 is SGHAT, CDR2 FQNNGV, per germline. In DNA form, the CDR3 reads TGTGCCAGCAGCTCCAGGGGACTAGCGGAATACAATGAGCAGTTCTTC. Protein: CASSSRGLAEYNEQFF.